This T cell receptor (beta chain) stems from a study of beta chain features in type 1 diabetes. Study-wide background: Examination covered under 110 million sorted cells spanning all samples. Study-level results: TCRB CDR3s from Type 1 diabetes patients were moderately but significantly shorter in all four CD4+ subsets. A pattern of fewer insertions and more deletions at VDJ junctions was seen in type 1 diabetes patients.

In the case of this clone: The antigen is not known.

This CDR3 region has 16 residues. Per germline, CDR1 SEHNR and CDR2 FQNEAQ (reference sequence). V was pared by 4 bases and J by 1 base, with 14 bases between. Expressed TCRB transcripts got sequenced, as all isolated RNA was reverse transcribed. Measured with immunoSEQ multiplex PCR; TCRdb has only the in-frame clones, and not every one. The data contain 200,000 to 300,000 clones, approximately 10% of them singletons. The authors took one heparinised blood draw, averaging roughly 120 mL, from each donor. Sorting with CD45RO/CCR7/CD25/CD127/CD95/CD27 yielded naive, central memory, regulatory and stem-like memory CD4+ cells.

This TCR was recovered from a man between 25 and 39 years old with type 1 diabetes. V gene TRBV7-9 combines with J gene TRBJ2-1, with TRBD2 as a possible D gene (6 bases). The sequenced sample was naive CD4+ T cells from blood. CDR3 sequence reads: CASSSRDLRSYNEQFF. In DNA, the CDR3 is TGTGCCAGCAGCTCCCGGGACTTGCGATCCTACAATGAGCAGTTCTTC.